A selection of T cell receptor beta chains follows, all from one sample in a study of technical replicates of blood from several donors. The data were produced by immunoSEQ multiplex PCR, yet TCRdb's version contains in-frame clones alone and is incomplete. The sample includes over 50,000 clones, approximately 97% of them seen just once. Material for sequencing was T cells isolated from PBMCs. These receptors originate from a human donor in good health. Each CDR3 is given with its conserved first and last residue. A D gene is named only where the DNA matches it firmly. Not every row has a clone size; where given, it reads once, few, many or a size class.

d_call,j_call,v_call,clone_size,cdr3_nt,cdr3_aa
TRBD1,TRBJ2-7,TRBV19,.,TGTGCCAGTAGTATTGGAACAGGGGCTTACGAGCAGTACTTC,CASSIGTGAYEQYF
TRBD1,TRBJ1-1,TRBV4-1,.,TGCGCCAGCAGCCAGGGTGACAGGGGGAACACTGAAGCTTTCTTT,CASSQGDRGNTEAFF
.,TRBJ1-2,TRBV25-1,.,TGTGCCAGCAGAGGACCGAGGACTGGTTATGGCTACACCTTC,CASRGPRTGYGYTF
TRBD1,TRBJ1-1,TRBV11-2,.,TGTGCCAGCAGCTTAGAAGGGACAGGCCTTATGAACACTGAAGCTTTCTTT,CASSLEGTGLMNTEAFF
.,TRBJ1-1,TRBV19,once,TGTGCCAGTAGTATCCATCCAGGGTTTACTGAAGCTTTCTTT,CASSIHPGFTEAFF
TRBD1,TRBJ2-7,TRBV27,.,TGTGCCAGCACCGGGACAGGGCCCTACGAGCAGTACTTC,CASTGTGPYEQYF
.,TRBJ1-5,TRBV19,.,TGTGCCAGTAGCTCGACAGGAGTCAATCAGCCCCAGCATTTT,CASSSTGVNQPQHF
TRBD1,TRBJ2-7,TRBV10-2,.,TGCGCCAGCCGACAGGGCCCAAGCTCCTACGAGCAGTACTTC,CASRQGPSSYEQYF
.,TRBJ1-1,TRBV28,once,TGTGCCAGCGGCCCCGCGACAGCCGCAATGAACACTGAAGCTTTCTTT,CASGPATAAMNTEAFF
.,TRBJ1-2,TRBV7-2,once,TGTGCCAGCAGCTTCCAGGGCCCCTTATATGGCTACACCTTC,CASSFQGPLYGYTF
.,TRBJ1-2,TRBV7-8,once,TGTGCCAGCAGCTTATTGAGTTTGGGGACAAAAATTGACTATGGCTACACCTTC,CASSLLSLGTKIDYGYTF
.,TRBJ1-5,TRBV19,.,TGTGCCAGTAGTGGTTTGGGCAGCAATCAGCCCCAGCATTTT,CASSGLGSNQPQHF
.,TRBJ1-1,TRBV5-1,.,TGCGCCAGCAGCGTGCCTGCGGGCACTGAAGCTTTCTTT,CASSVPAGTEAFF
.,TRBJ1-3,TRBV7-9,.,TGTGCCAGCAGCTCAGGAACAGGGAGCTCTGGAAACACCATATATTTT,CASSSGTGSSGNTIYF
TRBD1,TRBJ2-4,TRBV19,.,TGTGCCAGTAGTGCGACCTGGTGGGGACAGGGTGTTACCAAAAACATTCAGTACTTC,CASSATWWGQGVTKNIQYF
TRBD2,TRBJ2-5,TRBV5-1,.,TGCGCCAGCAGCGGCACCGGGACTAGCGGAATCCAAGAGACCCAGTACTTC,CASSGTGTSGIQETQYF
.,TRBJ2-7,TRBV6-5,.,TGTGCCAGCAGTCATCCTACAGGGATATCCGCCGAGCAGTACTTC,CASSHPTGISAEQYF
TRBD2,TRBJ2-2,TRBV5-4,once,TGTGCCAGCAGCTTAAGGGCTAGCGGGCGGGGGGAGCTGTTTTTT,CASSLRASGRGELFF
TRBD1,TRBJ1-2,TRBV4-2,.,TGTGCCAGCAGCCAAGAACAGGGGACTTATGGCTACACCTTC,CASSQEQGTYGYTF
.,TRBJ2-3,TRBV27,.,TGTGCCAGCAATACCAGGGGAGAGACGCAGTATTTT,CASNTRGETQYF
.,TRBJ1-3,TRBV4-1,.,TGCGCCAGCAGCCAAGATGCGGGACCGCTCCGTAAAGGAAACACCATATATTTT,CASSQDAGPLRKGNTIYF
TRBD1,TRBJ2-3,TRBV2,.,TGTGCCAGCAGTCTAAATCGGGACAGGGGAGATACGCAGTATTTT,CASSLNRDRGDTQYF
TRBD1,TRBJ1-2,TRBV11-2,.,TGTGCCAGCAGCTTAGATTACGGGACAGAAGAAGATGGCTACACCTTC,CASSLDYGTEEDGYTF
.,TRBJ1-1,TRBV6-5,.,TGTGCCAGCACCAGGTCTCTCTCATTAAACACTGAAGCTTTCTTT,CASTRSLSLNTEAFF
.,TRBJ1-2,TRBV30,.,TGTGCCTGGAGTGTACTGGGGTCGGGAGGCTACACCTTC,CAWSVLGSGGYTF
.,TRBJ1-1,TRBV27,.,TGTGCCAGCAGTTCGCCAGGGCCAAGGGACACTGAAGCTTTCTTT,CASSSPGPRDTEAFF
.,TRBJ2-2,TRBV9,.,TGTGCCAGCAGCGTAGGACTCGGGGAGCTGTTTTTT,CASSVGLGELFF
.,TRBJ2-3,TRBV29-1,.,TGCAGCGTTCCTTGGGAGAGCACAGATACGCAGTATTTT,CSVPWESTDTQYF
TRBD2,TRBJ2-3,TRBV9,once,TGTGCCAGTTCCGGACTAGTGAGGGCTGGGGCGTACCTTCCTACGCAGTATTTT,CASSGLVRAGAYLPTQYF
.,TRBJ1-5,TRBV6-1,.,TGTGCCAGCAGTGAAAGGGGTATTAGGGGCCGGTATAGCAATCAGCCCCAGCATTTT,CASSERGIRGRYSNQPQHF
.,TRBJ2-5,TRBV2,.,TGTGCCAGAAGCACCGGGCAGGGGGGTCAAGAGACCCAGTACTTC,CARSTGQGGQETQYF
.,TRBJ2-6,TRBV30,.,TGTGCCTGGGGAGGGGGCGCTGGGGCCAACGTCCTGACTTTC,CAWGGGAGANVLTF
.,TRBJ2-1,TRBV5-1,.,TGCGCCAGCAGCTTGCGAGGATACAATGAGCAGTTCTTC,CASSLRGYNEQFF
TRBD1,TRBJ2-1,TRBV4-1,.,TGCGCCAGCTCCCCGGAGAGGGGGACAGGACTATACAATGAGCAGTTCTTC,CASSPERGTGLYNEQFF
.,TRBJ1-5,TRBV5-6,.,TGTGCCAGCAGCTTGTATGGGGCGCGTGGAAATCAGCCCCAGCATTTT,CASSLYGARGNQPQHF
.,TRBJ2-5,TRBV6-1,.,TGTGCCAGCTTTTCCGGGGAGGTTGTGACCCAGTACTTC,CASFSGEVVTQYF
TRBD2,TRBJ2-1,TRBV5-1,.,TGCGCCAGCAGCTTGGGACTAGCGCCTCGGGATGAGCAGTTCTTC,CASSLGLAPRDEQFF